Listed here are 27 T cell receptor beta chains from one sample, sequenced in a study of CD8 T cells in Susac syndrome (dated by TCRdb to between 2018 and 2020). The library was made by the immunoSEQ multiplex PCR assay. RNA was extracted using the RNeasy kit, and about 0.45 to 1 microgram was reverse transcribed with random hexamers. TCRdb ran its own pipeline on the public reads, namely fastp trimming at Q25 and MiXCR clone calling, and kept in-frame beta chains. Merged by CDR3 protein, the rows form single entries marked with the most common genes and DNA. A total of some 180,000 distinct CDR3 sequences appear in this sample, around 94% of them only once. The top ten clones comprise 0.099% of the sample. Sequences were obtained from CD4+ T cells from PBMCs. The source of these receptors is a human donor with Susac syndrome.

This rearrangement joins TRBV5-1 to TRBJ2-1; tentative D call: TRBD1 (5 bases). Trimming removed 0 bases at V and 6 bases at J, with 13 bases between. The CDR3 contains 15 residues. The germline CDR1 and CDR2 sequences are SGHRS and YFSETQ. DNA of the CDR3: TGCGCCAGCAGCTTGGGTACAGGCAATAGCAATGAGCAGTTCTTC. It encodes CASSLGTGNSNEQFF.

This rearrangement joins TRBV30 to TRBJ1-1, with a weak D call TRBD1 (5 bases). Per the germline V gene, CDR1 is GTSNPN and CDR2 is SVGIG (reference sequence). This CDR3 comprises 13 residues. V shed 2 bases and J shed 3 bases, with 10 bases lying between them. The CDR3 sequence is CAWSWARDTEAFF. Written as DNA, the CDR3 is TGTGCCTGGAGTTGGGCCAGGGACACTGAAGCTTTCTTT.

The chain employs TRBV7-2 and TRBJ2-1; TRBD2 matches at 9 bases. The germline gives CDR1 SGHTA, CDR2 FQGNSA. CDR3 length: 15 amino acids. J lost 5 bases, V lost 2 bases, and 4 bases had no gene match. The CDR3 loop reads CASSLSAGGDNEQFF. For the CDR3, the DNA is TGTGCCAGCAGCTTATCGGCGGGGGGGGACAATGAGCAGTTCTTC. Based on the CDR3 plus reference TRBV7-2 and TRBJ2-1, the full variable domain is GAGVSQSPSNKVTEKGKDVELRCDPISGHTALYWYRQSLGQGLEFLIYFQGNSAPDKSGLPSDRFSAERTGGSVSTLTIQRTQQEDSAVYLCASSLSAGGDNEQFFGPGTRLTVL.

This clonotype was detected only once. The V gene is TRBV12-3 or TRBV12-4, the J gene TRBJ1-1; 10 bases match TRBD1. V was clipped by 6 bases and J by 4 bases; unmatched bases: 5. The CDR3 is 14 amino acids. The CDR3 DNA follows: TGTGCCAGCAGCACGGACAGGGGGGCCACTGAAGCTTTCTTT. This translates into CASSTDRGATEAFF.

This chain links TRBV29-1 with TRBJ2-5; TRBD1 is a possible D gene (7 bases). Germline CDR1 reads SQVTM; CDR2 reads ANQGSEA. The CDR3 has 14 residues. Trimming left V 5 bases short and J 1 base short, with 14 bases between. The chain's CDR3 is CSVRQGGPQETQYF. CDR3 DNA sequence: TGCAGCGTTCGGCAGGGGGGACCCCAAGAGACCCAGTACTTC.

The chain carries TRBV20-1 and TRBJ1-1; D remains ambiguous. Germline values: CDR1 DFQATT, CDR2 SNEGSKA (reference sequence). V lost 0 bases and J lost 0, with 11 bases in between. The CDR3 is 15 residues long. DNA for the CDR3: TGCAGTGCTAGAGAGGTCTCCAGAATGAACACTGAAGCTTTCTTT. This translates into CSAREVSRMNTEAFF.

The chain uses TRBV18 and TRBJ1-3, with D unclear. Germline V gives CDR1 KGHSH, CDR2 LQKENI. The CDR3 runs 17 residues. V was trimmed by 3 bases and J by 1 base, leaving 16 bases between them. CDR3 protein: CASSPRQTVLSGNTIYF. DNA for the CDR3: TGTGCCAGCTCACCCCGACAAACTGTATTATCTGGAAACACCATATATTTT.

The chain has TRBV9 and TRBJ1-2; possible D gene TRBD1, 5 bases. CDR3 length: 12 residues. Germline loops: CDR1 SGDLS, CDR2 YYNGEE. Trimming took 0 bases from V and 9 from J, leaving 9 bases between them. CDR3 protein: CASSVGGVRYTF. The CDR3 DNA sequence: TGTGCCAGCAGCGTAGGGGGGGTGCGCTACACCTTC.

The chain uses TRBV30 and TRBJ1-2; D gene uncertain. V was trimmed by 0 bases and J by 7 bases, leaving 12 bases between them. The CDR3 is 13 amino acids. Germline lookup yields CDR1 GTSNPN and CDR2 SVGIG (reference sequence). The DNA of the CDR3 is TGTGCCTGGAGTGTGTTTCGGCCCGGTGGCTACACCTTC. It encodes CAWSVFRPGGYTF.

The V and J genes are TRBV4-1 and TRBJ2-5; D perhaps matches TRBD2 (5 bases). Germline assignment: CDR1 MGHRA and CDR2 YSYEKL. The length of the CDR3 is 16 residues. The V and J ends lost 3 bases and 4 bases respectively, with 18 bases between them. CDR3 sequence (DNA): TGCGCCAGCAGCCACCTTGGACTTGCGGTCGGAGAGACCCAGTACTTC. Translating it yields CASSHLGLAVGETQYF.

This clonotype was recorded only once. The chain couples TRBV20-1 to TRBJ2-5, with D perhaps TRBD2 (5 bases). CDR1 is DFQATT, CDR2 SNEGSKA, per germline (reference sequence). V was cut by 4 bases and J by 2 bases, with 17 bases left in between. This CDR3 is 15 amino acids long. The CDR3 protein is CSATKVLTGQETQYF. The CDR3, as DNA: TGCAGTGCTACGAAGGTCTTAACGGGACAAGAGACCCAGTACTTC.

The V gene is TRBV20-1, the J gene TRBJ1-2; no firm D call. Looked up from germline, CDR1 is DFQATT and CDR2 is SNEGSKA (reference sequence). Deletions cut 2 bases from V and 3 bases from J, with 13 bases between. The CDR3 covers 14 residues. The CDR3 region has the DNA TGCAGTGCTAGACCGCCCCCGGGCGACTATGGCTACACCTTC. Translating gives CSARPPPGDYGYTF.

A single count supports this clonotype. The chain employs TRBV20-1 and TRBJ2-1; D is unresolved. V dropped 3 bases and J dropped 4 bases, with 10 bases sitting between them. Germline V gene sequence: CDR1 DFQATT, CDR2 SNEGSKA (reference sequence). This CDR3 has 13 amino acids. DNA of the CDR3: TGCAGTGCTAGGTCACAATTTTACAATGAGCAGTTCTTC. Translation gives CSARSQFYNEQFF.

This rearrangement joins TRBV5-4 to TRBJ2-7; maybe TRBD2 (6 bases). The CDR3 sequence is 15 residues long. V was pared by 1 base and J by 1 base, with 12 bases between. The germline gives CDR1 SGHNT, CDR2 YYREEE (reference sequence). DNA for the CDR3: TGTGCCAGCAGCTTGAGAGGGAGGTCTTCCTACGAGCAGTACTTC. Protein product: CASSLRGRSSYEQYF.

The chain couples TRBV20-1 to TRBJ2-7; 9 bases align to TRBD1. Germline-derived CDR1 and CDR2 are DFQATT and SNEGSKA (reference sequence). The V gene end was trimmed by 5 bases and the J gene end by 4 bases; junction bases not matched to a gene: 9. This CDR3 comprises 14 residues. CDR3 nucleotide sequence: TGCAGTGCTTTCCTCGGGACAGGGAAATACGAGCAGTACTTC. It codes for CSAFLGTGKYEQYF.

J is TRBJ2-4 and V is TRBV19; unclear D gene. The V end lost 8 bases, the J end lost 1 base, and 12 bases lay between the germline ends. CDR3 size: 14 residues. Germline V gene sequence: CDR1 LNHDA, CDR2 SQIVND (reference sequence). The CDR3 loop is CASEASPAKNIQYF. The DNA of the CDR3 is TGTGCCAGTGAGGCGTCACCGGCCAAAAACATTCAGTACTTC.

This clonotype has only one observation. The V gene is TRBV7-9, the J gene TRBJ1-1, with 7 bases that match TRBD1. V gave up 5 bases and J gave up 1 base; unmatched junction bases: 10. The CDR3 consists of 16 residues. CDR1 and CDR2 (germline): SEHNR, FQNEAQ (reference sequence). The CDR3 DNA is TGTGCCAGCAGCCCAGGACAGGACACCCAGAACACTGAAGCTTTCTTT. This sequence encodes CASSPGQDTQNTEAFF.

On this clonotype: The junction departs from germline at one end; a sequencing error may be responsible. The CDR3 DNA reads as TGTGCCAGCAGTTTAGCTGGGGGCATAGAGTCCCAGTACTTC. Protein: CASSLAGGIESQYF. The chain carries TRBV12-3 or TRBV12-4 and TRBJ2-5; possibly TRBD1 for D (6 bases). CDR3 length: 14 amino acids.

This rearrangement joins TRBV10-2 to TRBJ2-4, with 10 nucleotides matching TRBD2. With 6 bases clipped from V and 0 bases from J, the junction kept 11 bases outside the gene matches. CDR3 length: 18 amino acids. Germline CDR1 and CDR2: WSHSY and SAAADI. CDR3 DNA sequence: TGCGCCAGCAGAAGGACTAGCGGCGCGCCTCTAGCCAAAAACATTCAGTACTTC. Protein: CASRRTSGAPLAKNIQYF.

V gene TRBV4-2 combines with J gene TRBJ2-3; maybe TRBD2 (5 bases). V lost 4 bases and J lost 0, with 17 bases in between. The CDR3 length is 17 residues. The V gene's germline CDR1 is LGHNA and CDR2 YNFKEQ. DNA for the CDR3: TGTGCCAGCAGCCTCCAGCCGGGGTCTAGCAGCACAGATACGCAGTATTTT. Residues: CASSLQPGSSSTDTQYF.

This clonotype was seen just once. CDR3 region: CASSLEAGANVLTF. CDR3 nucleotide sequence: TGCGCCAGCAGCTTGGAAGCTGGGGCCAACGTCCTGACTTTC. The rearrangement links TRBV5-1 to TRBJ2-6, with no clear D. CDR3 length: 14 amino acids. The V end lost 0 bases, the J end lost 2 bases, and 3 bases lay between the germline ends. Germline-derived CDR1 and CDR2 are SGHRS and YFSETQ.

This chain uses TRBV6-1 with TRBJ1-1; unclear D gene. Germline loops: CDR1 MNHNS, CDR2 SASEGT. The CDR3 is 11 residues long. V was trimmed by 11 bases and J by 2 bases, leaving 9 bases between them. CDR3 in DNA: TGTGCCTCCCTCTCAAACACTGAAGCTTTCTTT. As protein: CASLSNTEAFF.

The gene calls are TRBV9 and TRBJ2-7, with a weak D call TRBD2 (6 bases). Deletions cut 4 bases from V and 7 bases from J, with 12 bases between. The germline V gene encodes CDR1 SGDLS and CDR2 YYNGEE. The CDR3 runs 12 residues. CDR3 sequence reads: CASSSEGREQYF. CDR3 nucleotides: TGTGCCAGCAGCTCGGAGGGTCGAGAGCAGTACTTC.

The gene calls are TRBV9 and TRBJ2-3; D gene uncertain. The CDR3 contains 15 residues. V lost 3 bases to trimming and J lost 6 bases, with 17 bases between them. Germline V CDR1 and CDR2: SGDLS, YYNGEE. The chain's CDR3 is CASSAPLGAADTQYF. For the CDR3, the DNA is TGTGCCAGCAGCGCCCCCCTAGGTGCCGCGGATACGCAGTATTTT.

The chain employs TRBV2 and TRBJ2-2; weak D call: TRBD1 (6 bases). Trimming pared 4 bases from V and 0 bases from J, leaving 12 bases between. The germline gives CDR1 SNHLY, CDR2 FYNNEI. This CDR3 contains 16 residues. The CDR3 bases are TGTGCCAGCAGTGTAGAAGGGACAACGAACACCGGGGAGCTGTTTTTT. Amino acid sequence: CASSVEGTTNTGELFF. The whole variable domain, filled in from reference TRBV2 and TRBJ2-2, reads EPEVTQTPSHQVTQMGQEVILRCVPISNHLYFYWYRQILGQKVEFLVSFYNNEISEKSEIFDDQFSVERPDGSNFTLKIRSTKLEDSAMYFCASSVEGTTNTGELFFGEGSRLTVL.

The chain links TRBV14 to TRBJ2-7, with 10 bases that match TRBD1. Germline-derived CDR1 and CDR2 are SGHDN and FVKESK. This CDR3 spans 14 amino acids. V dropped 4 bases and J dropped 0; count of bases not matched to a gene: 0. CDR3 residues: CASSRTGGSYEQYF. CDR3 bases: TGTGCCAGCAGCCGGACAGGGGGCTCCTACGAGCAGTACTTC.

The J gene is TRBJ2-1, the V gene TRBV7-8, with unresolved D. Deletions cut 5 bases from V and 3 bases from J, with 8 bases between. This CDR3 contains 13 residues. Germline V gene lookup returns CDR1 SGHVS and CDR2 FQNEAQ. The CDR3, as DNA: TGTGCCAGCAGCCCTTTACTCTACAATGAGCAGTTCTTC. Translation: CASSPLLYNEQFF. The whole variable domain, remainder taken from reference TRBV7-8 and TRBJ2-1, is GAGVSQSPRYKVAKRGQDVALRCDPISGHVSLFWYQQALGQGPEFLTYFQNEAQLDKSGLPSDRFFAERPEGSVSTLKIQRTQQEDSAVYLCASSPLLYNEQFFGPGTRLTVL.